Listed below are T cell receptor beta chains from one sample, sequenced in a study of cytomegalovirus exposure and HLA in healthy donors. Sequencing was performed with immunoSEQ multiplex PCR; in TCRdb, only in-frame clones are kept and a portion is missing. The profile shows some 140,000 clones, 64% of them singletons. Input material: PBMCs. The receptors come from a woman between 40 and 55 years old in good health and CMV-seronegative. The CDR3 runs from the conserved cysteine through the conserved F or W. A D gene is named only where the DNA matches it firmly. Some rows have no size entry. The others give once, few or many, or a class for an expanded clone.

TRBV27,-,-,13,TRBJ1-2,TGTGCCAGCAGTCTCAGAGGTTCCTATGGCTACACCTTC,CASSLRGSYGYTF
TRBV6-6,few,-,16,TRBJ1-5,TGTGCCAGCAGTTACTCGAGACATTATAGCAATCAGCCCCAGCATTTT,CASSYSRHYSNQPQHF
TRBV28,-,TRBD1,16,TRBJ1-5,TGTGCCAGCAGTTTACGACAGGGAGGCTGGAGTCAGCCCCAGCATTTT,CASSLRQGGWSQPQHF
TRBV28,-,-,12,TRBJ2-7,TGTGCCAGGACAGGCGTCCGGTACGAGCAGTACTTC,CARTGVRYEQYF
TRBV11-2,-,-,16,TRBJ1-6,TGTGCCAGCAGCCCCACCGGACTTAACTATAATTCACCCCTCCACTTT,CASSPTGLNYNSPLHF
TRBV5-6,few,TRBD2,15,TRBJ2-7,TGTGCCAGCAGTCCTGTAGCGGGGGGGGTCTACGAGCAGTACTTC,CASSPVAGGVYEQYF
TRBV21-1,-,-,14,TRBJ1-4,TGTGCCAGCACCGCGGAGGCGCAGGGGGAAAAACTGTTTTTT,CASTAEAQGEKLFF
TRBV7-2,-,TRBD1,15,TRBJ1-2,TGTGCCAGCAGCTTGGAGATGACAGGGGACTATGGCTACACCTTC,CASSLEMTGDYGYTF
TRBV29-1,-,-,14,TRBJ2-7,TGCAGCGCGCAAATGGGGGCAGGCTCCTACGAGCAGTACTTC,CSAQMGAGSYEQYF
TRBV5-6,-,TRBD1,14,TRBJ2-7,TGTGCCAGCAGCCCCCCGGGACAGGATTACGAGCAGTACTTC,CASSPPGQDYEQYF
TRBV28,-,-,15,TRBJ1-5,TGTGCCAGCAGTTTCGGGGGGGTGAACAATCAGCCCCAGCATTTT,CASSFGGVNNQPQHF
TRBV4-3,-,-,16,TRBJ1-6,TGCGCCAGCAGCCAAGATATGGGGGCCGAAGATTCACCCCTCCACTTT,CASSQDMGAEDSPLHF